What follows are 27 T cell receptor beta chains derived from one specimen sequenced in a study of blood T cell repertoires in COVID-19 (dated by TCRdb to 2020 to 2021). The library was made by the immunoSEQ multiplex PCR assay. In its TCRdb copy, this immuneACCESS table keeps in-frame sequences only and misses some clones. Where compared with another copy, unresolved V genes explain less than half of these, and the others have no known cause. This sample is represented by a few hundred thousand clones; about nine tenths of them were singletons. The ten largest make up about 1.7% of the sample. The sample consisted of peripheral blood. The receptors here all came from a woman under 40 with COVID-19, enrolled during active disease.

This chain uses TRBV7-6 with TRBJ2-7, with D hard to call. The germline CDR1 and CDR2 sequences are SGHVS and FNYEAQ. The CDR3 spans 14 residues. V lost 1 base and J lost 4, with 11 bases in between. The CDR3, as DNA: TGTGCCAGCAGCTTAGTTGAGGCCAAGTACGAGCAGTACGTC. It specifies CASSLVEAKYEQYV.

J is TRBJ1-2 and V is TRBV5-4; D is unresolved. Trimming took off 0 bases at V and 3 bases at J, with 9 bases between the two ends. The germline V gene has CDR1 SGHNT and CDR2 YYREEE (reference sequence). This CDR3 has 14 residues. The CDR3 DNA sequence: TGTGCCAGCAGCTTGGGTGGGCACTACTATGGCTACACCTTC. It codes for CASSLGGHYYGYTF.

This chain joins TRBV5-1 and TRBJ1-2, with 10 positions matching TRBD1. V was clipped by 4 bases and J by 8 bases; unmatched bases: 8. Germline lookup yields CDR1 SGHRS and CDR2 YFSETQ. This CDR3 has 14 amino acids. This CDR3 is CASSLAGQGEGYTF. CDR3 DNA: TGCGCCAGCAGCCTGGCAGGACAGGGGGAAGGCTACACCTTC.

The V and J genes are TRBV5-4 and TRBJ2-7, with TRBD1 identical over 7 bases. The CDR3 extends over 14 amino acids. J lost 4 bases, V lost 9 bases, and 13 bases had no gene match. Germline CDR1 reads SGHNT; CDR2 reads YYREEE (reference sequence). CDR3: CATSERTGLYEQYF. CDR3 nucleotide sequence: TGTGCCACTTCTGAGAGGACAGGCTTATACGAGCAGTACTTC.

The CDR3 DNA sequence: TGTGCCTGGAGTGCGGGAGGGGGCGACGAGCAGTACTTC. Its protein product is CAWSAGGGDEQYF. The chain couples TRBV30 to TRBJ2-7; tentative D call: TRBD2 (8 bases). Germline V lookup: CDR1 GTSNPN, CDR2 SVGIG (reference sequence). CDR3 length: 13 amino acids. Trimming shortened V by 1 base and J by 5 bases, and 12 bases separated the two germline ends.

V usage is TRBV7-8 and J usage is TRBJ2-2; possible D gene TRBD1, 6 bases. Germline assignment: CDR1 SGHVS and CDR2 FQNEAQ. The V end was cut by 5 bases, the J end by 5 bases, with 18 bases between. The length of the CDR3 is 16 residues. CDR3 in amino acids: CASSNRVVSGTGELFF. In DNA form, the CDR3 reads TGTGCCAGCAGCAACAGGGTTGTATCGGGGACCGGGGAGCTGTTTTTT.

The CDR3 DNA is TGTGCCAGCAGCTTCCAGGGTTCACCCCTCCACTTT. This encodes CASSFQGSPLHF. This chain joins TRBV5-6 and TRBJ1-6; D perhaps matches TRBD1 (5 bases). Trimming pared 2 bases from V and 9 bases from J, leaving 6 bases between. The CDR3 runs to 12 residues. CDR1 and CDR2 (germline): SGHDT, YYEEEE.

CDR3 sequence reads: CASSYQAGPRGKLFF. DNA for the CDR3: TGTGCCAGCAGTTACCAAGCCGGCCCCCGAGGAAAACTGTTTTTT. The genes are TRBV6-7 and TRBJ1-4; D not resolved. Being an ORF, TRBV6-7 has a function that is uncertain. This CDR3 has 15 residues. V shed 2 bases and J shed 10 bases, with 17 bases lying between them.

The chain is built from TRBV6-5 and TRBJ1-1; no clear D gene. With 5 bases removed from V and 5 bases from J, the gap between germline ends came to 18 bases. The CDR3 contains 15 residues. Germline V gene data show CDR1 as MNHEY and CDR2 as SVGAGI. The CDR3 nucleotides read TGTGCCAGCAGTCCTCAAGTGGGTCTACTAACTGAAGCTTTCTTT. It translates to CASSPQVGLLTEAFF.

This rearrangement joins TRBV19 to TRBJ2-3; weak D call: TRBD2 (5 bases). The germline V gene has CDR1 LNHDA and CDR2 SQIVND (reference sequence). CDR3 size: 12 residues. V was cut by 3 bases and J by 5 bases, with 6 bases left in between. The CDR3 DNA follows: TGTGCCAGTAGTATCGGGATAGATACGCAGTATTTT. This translates into CASSIGIDTQYF.

CDR3: CASSHRTGGGYGYTF. The DNA for the CDR3 is TGCGCCAGCAGCCACAGGACAGGGGGCGGCTATGGCTACACCTTC. The V call is TRBV4-1, the J call TRBJ1-2, with 11 bases that match TRBD1. CDR1 MGHRA and CDR2 YSYEKL come from the germline V gene. With 3 bases clipped from V and 4 bases from J, the junction kept 4 bases outside the gene matches. The CDR3 extends over 15 amino acids.

The rearrangement joins TRBV10-3 to TRBJ1-2; TRBD1 matches at 8 bases. The germline V gene encodes CDR1 ENHRY and CDR2 SYGVKD. CDR3 length: 15 residues. J gave up 6 bases and V 5 bases, and 11 bases lay outside the gene matches. CDR3 nucleotides: TGTGCCATCAGTTCCCCGGCCAGGGGGCTGGATGGCTACACCTTC. It is translated as CAISSPARGLDGYTF.

The table lists this clone with a count of one. This chain joins TRBV19 and TRBJ2-5; 7 nucleotides agree with TRBD2. J lost 2 bases, V lost 8 bases, and 5 bases had no gene match. Per germline, CDR1 LNHDA and CDR2 SQIVND (reference sequence). The length of the CDR3 is 13 residues. CDR3 nucleotides: TGTGCCAGTCGACCGGGGGGTCAAGAGACCCAGTACTTC. Encoded protein: CASRPGGQETQYF.

This chain uses TRBV6-5 with TRBJ2-3; the D gene is possibly TRBD1 (5 bases). This CDR3 comprises 14 residues. V lost 6 bases and J lost 1, with 11 bases in between. Per germline, CDR1 MNHEY and CDR2 SVGAGI. The CDR3 coding sequence is TGTGCCAGCAGCAAGGGGTTGGGCACAGATACGCAGTATTTT. This codes for CASSKGLGTDTQYF.

The chain is built from TRBV7-2 and TRBJ1-3; TRBD1 agrees at 11 bases. This CDR3 has 16 amino acids. V gave up 5 bases and J gave up 4 bases; unmatched junction bases: 7. Germline-derived CDR1 and CDR2 are SGHTA and FQGNSA. CDR3 amino acids: CASSTGQGVGGNTIYF. The CDR3 bases are TGTGCCAGCAGCACGGGACAGGGGGTGGGCGGAAACACCATATATTTT.

This chain uses TRBV6-2 or TRBV6-3 with TRBJ1-3, with 9 bases aligning to TRBD1. The V gene's germline CDR1 is MNHEY and CDR2 SVGEGT. This CDR3 contains 16 residues. Trimming at V came to 5 bases and at J to 0 bases, leaving 5 bases not matched to a gene. CDR3 nucleotide sequence: TGTGCCAGCAGTCCGGACAGGGGCCACTCTGGAAACACCATATATTTT. This encodes CASSPDRGHSGNTIYF.

This chain uses TRBV20-1 with TRBJ1-2; tentative D call: TRBD1 (5 bases). V was shortened by 6 bases and J by 5 bases, with 10 bases between the two germline ends. Germline lookup yields CDR1 DFQATT and CDR2 SNEGSKA (reference sequence). The length of the CDR3 is 11 residues. CDR3 sequence (DNA): TGCAGTGCAACCGACAGTTATGGCTACACCTTC. It is translated as CSATDSYGYTF.

The rearrangement uses TRBV10-1 and TRBJ1-4; D uncertain. Germline-derived CDR1 and CDR2 are WNHNN and SYGVQD (reference sequence). The CDR3 spans 13 residues. Trimming cost V 5 bases and J 10 bases, with 14 bases left between them. In DNA form, the CDR3 reads TGCGCCAGCAGTTTCAGCGAGGGCGGAAAACTGTTTTTT. It translates to CASSFSEGGKLFF.

This rearrangement joins TRBV11-2 to TRBJ2-2; D perhaps matches TRBD1 (5 bases). Germline CDR1 SGHAT, CDR2 FQNNGV. V lost 4 bases to trimming and J lost 2 bases, with 14 bases between them. CDR3 length equals 16 residues. Here the CDR3 DNA reads TGTGCCAGCAGCTCCTACCGACAGAAAAACACCGGGGAGCTGTTTTTT. It yields the protein CASSSYRQKNTGELFF.

This chain joins TRBV28 and TRBJ1-1; TRBD1 matches 8 bases. CDR1 is MDHEN, CDR2 SYDVKM, per germline. The CDR3 covers 14 residues. The V and J ends lost 4 bases and 4 bases, in that order; junction bases with no gene match: 5. DNA of the CDR3: TGTGCCAGCAGTTCATGGACAGGGAGCACTGAAGCTTTCTTT. Its translation: CASSSWTGSTEAFF.

The chain is built from TRBV2 and TRBJ2-7, with TRBD2 matching 11 bases. The CDR3 loop spans 17 amino acids. The V gene end was trimmed by 4 bases and the J gene end by 4 bases; junction bases not matched to a gene: 12. Per germline, CDR1 SNHLY and CDR2 FYNNEI. CDR3 sequence: CASSAGLAGGNRYEQYV. The CDR3 bases are TGTGCCAGCAGTGCCGGGTTAGCGGGGGGGAATAGGTACGAGCAGTACGTC.

CDR3 DNA sequence: TGTGCCAGCAGCAAGGGGACAGGGACTCCGGGCACTGAAGCTTTCTTT. It is translated as CASSKGTGTPGTEAFF. This chain uses TRBV5-8 with TRBJ1-1, with TRBD1 identical over 9 bases. J lost 4 bases, V lost 4 bases, and 11 bases had no gene match. The germline gives CDR1 SGHTS, CDR2 YDEGEE. The length of the CDR3 is 16 residues.

V and J are TRBV11-2 and TRBJ2-1, with a weak D call TRBD2 (6 bases). Germline V lookup: CDR1 SGHAT, CDR2 FQNNGV. Trimming stripped 0 bases from V and 10 bases from J, with 10 bases between. The CDR3 spans 13 residues. The CDR3 sequence is CASSLDSGVEQFF. DNA for the CDR3: TGTGCCAGCAGCTTAGATTCGGGGGTGGAGCAGTTCTTC.

Only one count was recorded for this clone. The rearrangement links TRBV29-1 to TRBJ2-3; no clear D gene. Germline CDR1 SQVTM, CDR2 ANQGSEA. This CDR3 contains 12 residues. V was trimmed by 1 base and J by 6 bases, leaving 8 bases between them. This chain's CDR3 is CSVEATRDTQYF. CDR3 DNA: TGCAGCGTTGAAGCTACTCGGGATACGCAGTATTTT.

The rearrangement joins TRBV28 to TRBJ1-2; 10 nucleotides line up with TRBD1. V trimming: 8 bases; J trimming: 5 bases; junction bases outside the gene matches: 8. The CDR3 has 14 amino acids. CDR1 and CDR2 from the germline V gene are MDHEN and SYDVKM. DNA for the CDR3: TGTGCCAGCGGTTGGGGACAGGGGTTTTATGGCTACACCTTC. It specifies CASGWGQGFYGYTF.

This clone was recorded once. This chain connects TRBV3-1 (or the pseudogene TRBV3-2) to TRBJ1-2; 11 nucleotides line up with TRBD1. V lost 5 bases and J lost 6; bases outside the gene matches: 11. The length of the CDR3 is 16 residues. Germline V gives CDR1 LGHDT, CDR2 YNNKEL (reference sequence). The CDR3, as DNA: TGTGCCAGCAGCTTCCGGGACAGGGGGTTCATTCATGGCTACACCTTC. It encodes CASSFRDRGFIHGYTF.

V gene TRBV19 combines with J gene TRBJ1-1, with 7 bases identical to TRBD1. CDR3 length: 15 amino acids. With 4 bases clipped from V and 5 bases from J, the junction kept 10 bases outside the gene matches. Per the germline V gene, CDR1 is LNHDA and CDR2 is SQIVND (reference sequence). CDR3 in DNA: TGTGCCAGTAGTAAGGGTTTACAGGGGTGGACTGAAGCTTTCTTT. This gives the protein CASSKGLQGWTEAFF.